This record concerns one T cell receptor beta chain sequence. Its antigen is not identified. The data stem from a study of T cells after yellow fever vaccination. A 5'RACE template-switching step, the method used to make TCR cDNA, added a universal primer site and UMIs. TCRdb independently ran MiXCR on the 5' RACE reads; one entry per CDR3 protein. The sample has 510,000 or so distinct CDR3 sequences; 15% to 20% are singletons. General observations from the study: On re-exposure, the response was weaker but peaked faster, at day 5 versus 15. Only a small proportion of the clonotypes turned up in both the CD4 and the CD8 compartments, likely arising from convergent recombination.

The receptor comes from a man younger than 45 who received the YFV17D yellow fever vaccine. The material sequenced was PBMCs, taken 15 days after the yellow fever booster vaccination.

CDR3 sequence (DNA): TGCGCCAGCAGCCCCGAGGGACGGAGGTACCAAGAGACCCAGTACTTC. This gives the protein CASSPEGRRYQETQYF. The genes are TRBV5-1 and TRBJ2-5; tentatively, D is TRBD1 or TRBD2 (5 bases each). The germline V gene has CDR1 SGHRS and CDR2 YFSETQ. The CDR3 is 16 residues long. Trimming pared 4 bases from V and 0 bases from J, leaving 16 bases between.